Sequencing of this TCR beta chain was carried out in a study of patients and donors after allogeneic stem cell transplantation. The CDR3 has 14 amino acids. CDR1 is ENHRY and CDR2 is SYGVKD in the germline V gene. Trimming stripped 5 bases from V and 1 base from J, with 11 bases between. This clonotype showed up just a few times. TCRdb fed the RT-PCR reads into MiXCR, producing one record per CDR3 protein. The sample lists 200,000 to 250,000 distinct CDR3 sequences, over 30% seen once, with approximately 10% in the top ten. This clonotype was obtained from a human donor who was either an allogeneic HSCT recipient or a stem cell or donor lymphocyte infusion donor (not recorded which). It is not recorded whose cells these are; they may come from a transplant donor. Input material: blood, either unsorted or a sorted T cell fraction (not recorded which). This chain connects TRBV10-3 to TRBJ1-1; tentative D call: TRBD1 (6 bases). The DNA of the CDR3 is TGTGCCATCAGTTCAGTCAGGGGGAACACTGAAGCTTTCTTT. Amino acid sequence: CAISSVRGNTEAFF.